The source of this T cell receptor beta chain is a study of T cell responses to AZD1222 COVID-19 vaccine. General observations from the study: Repertoires were obtained only post-peak T cell response. Receipt of two AZD1222 doses was followed by a rise in Spike-specific TCR breadth and depth. It should be noted that donors were predominantly white British and more often female, and clonal diversity was possibly underestimated.

Data came from immunoSEQ multiplex PCR; TCRdb stores just in-frame clones and leaves some out. In the table there are 150,000 or so clones, less than 95% of which are singletons. With regard to this clone: Its antigen is unknown.

The TCR comes from an adult in good health. The starting material was peripheral blood, obtained on day 0 of AZD1222 vaccination.

The CDR3 region has the DNA TGTGCCAGCGCTATGGCCGGCGCAACTAATGAAAAACTGTTTTTT. This sequence encodes CASAMAGATNEKLFF. The chain combines TRBV6-5 with TRBJ1-4; D is undetermined. Per germline, CDR1 MNHEY and CDR2 SVGAGI. The CDR3 has 15 residues. With 8 bases removed from V and 0 bases from J, the gap between germline ends came to 13 bases.